The 20 T cell receptor beta chains listed next were all sequenced from one sample in a study of regulatory T cells in long-lasting Graves disease. Time point denoted: newly diagnosed GD, antithyroid drugs for less than 3 months. Making the TCR library involved RNA that had been extracted from PBMCs. Sequencing libraries for TCR beta were prepared with iRepertoire HTBI primers and Arm-PCR of CDR3 regions. TCRdb re-analysed the multiplex PCR reads in MiXCR, keeping a single row per CDR3 protein. The sample includes about 460,000 distinct CDR3 sequences, approximately 15% seen only once; the top ten take roughly 15%. This same sample was also taken into another study, of T cells in Graves' hyperthyroidism and ophthalmopathy.

This specimen was peripheral blood mononuclear cells (PBMCs), taken at new diagnosis, from a patient treated with antithyroid drugs. The source is a woman aged 45-65 years with Graves disease.

As to this clonotype: A clone one base away is much larger, so this may be a read error. This sequence joins TRBV3-1 and TRBJ2-3, with unresolved D. Germline V gene data show CDR1 as LGHDT and CDR2 as YNNKEL (reference sequence). CDR3 length equals 16 residues. The CDR3 nucleotides read TGTGCCGGCAGCCAAGGGCCCCACGCGGGCACAGATACGCAGTATTTT. This sequence encodes CAGSQGPHAGTDTQYF.

This chain uses TRBV30 with TRBJ1-1; D is possibly TRBD1 (6 bases). V was trimmed by 4 bases and J by 7 bases, leaving 13 bases between them. The CDR3 extends over 12 amino acids. CDR1 GTSNPN and CDR2 SVGIG come from the germline V gene (reference sequence). The CDR3 bases are TGTGCCTGGACCCTCGACAGGTATGAAGCTTTCTTT. As protein: CAWTLDRYEAFF.

In this sample, this clonotype turned up many times. The V and J genes are TRBV5-6 and TRBJ2-3; D is undetermined. In germline, CDR1 is SGHDT, CDR2 YYEEEE. V was pared by 4 bases and J by 0 bases, with 12 bases between. CDR3 length: 15 amino acids. The CDR3 bases are TGTGCCAGCAGCCACGGACGGGCTAGCACAGATACGCAGTATTTT. Translating gives CASSHGRASTDTQYF.

This clonotype was seen only a few times. This chain uses TRBV11-2 with TRBJ2-7, with D tentatively TRBD2 (6 bases). The CDR3 totals 15 residues. CDR1 is SGHAT and CDR2 is FQNNGV in the germline V gene. V was trimmed by 5 bases and J by 0 bases, leaving 14 bases between them. In DNA form, the CDR3 reads TGTGCCAGCAGCCACCGGGACTCCTCCTCCTACGAGCAGTACTTC. It specifies CASSHRDSSSYEQYF.

At least ten counts were recorded for this clonotype. The chain is built from TRBV28 and TRBJ2-5, with D hard to call. CDR3 size: 11 residues. The ends were cut back, 6 bases at V and 5 bases at J, with 7 bases in the middle. Germline lookup yields CDR1 MDHEN and CDR2 SYDVKM. The CDR3 nucleotides are TGTGCCAGCAGCTCCATGGAGACCCAGTACTTC. Its translation: CASSSMETQYF.

This clonotype was detected ten times or more. A read error may account for a junction end that differs from germline. The chain joins TRBV7-2 to TRBJ2-7; a weak D match, TRBD1 (5 bases). There are 17 residues in the CDR3. CDR1 SGHTA and CDR2 FQGNSA come from the germline V gene. This CDR3 reads CASSLASLLRQSYGQYF. The CDR3 coding sequence is TGTGCCAGCAGCTTAGCATCCCTTCTCCGACAGTCCTACGGGCAGTACTTC.

In the case of this clonotype: This may come from a read error, since a much larger clone is one base off. The chain combines TRBV18 with TRBJ2-7; D unresolved. From germline, CDR1 is KGHSH and CDR2 LQKENI. Trimming took 5 bases from V and 6 from J, leaving 8 bases between them. The CDR3 consists of 11 residues. The CDR3 nucleotides are TGTGCCAGCTCAGCCGACTGCGAGCAGTACTTC. Protein sequence: CASSADCEQYF.

This clonotype occurred many times. The V and J genes are TRBV2 and TRBJ2-4; D may be TRBD1 (5 bases). Germline V lookup: CDR1 SNHLY, CDR2 FYNNEI. V lost 5 bases and J 1 base, leaving 9 bases between the germline ends. The length of the CDR3 is 14 residues. The CDR3 nucleotides read TGTGCCAGCAGTCAGGGCTGGGCCAAAAACATTCAGTACTTC. Residues: CASSQGWAKNIQYF.

This rearrangement joins TRBV13 to TRBJ2-7, with 7 bases matching TRBD2. This CDR3 has 16 residues. The germline V gene has CDR1 PRHDT and CDR2 FYEKMQ (reference sequence). With 5 bases clipped from V and 6 bases from J, the junction kept 16 bases outside the gene matches. The CDR3 spells CASSPRTSASSLEQYF. The CDR3 DNA reads as TGTGCCAGCAGCCCCCGAACTAGCGCGAGTTCCCTCGAGCAGTACTTC.

The table lists this clonotype with many counts. V gene TRBV10-3 combines with J gene TRBJ2-7; TRBD2 aligns across 14 bases. CDR1 and CDR2 from the germline V gene are ENHRY and SYGVKD. The CDR3 has 15 residues. V trimming: 6 bases; J trimming: 0 bases; junction bases outside the gene matches: 1. CDR3 loop: CAISGTSGSSYEQYF. The CDR3 region has the DNA TGTGCCATCAGCGGGACTAGCGGGAGCTCCTACGAGCAGTACTTC.

This clonotype showed up many times. This rearrangement joins TRBV7-8 to TRBJ2-5, with D possibly matching TRBD2 (5 bases). V was clipped by 2 bases and J by 5 bases, with 15 bases between them. The V gene's germline CDR1 is SGHVS and CDR2 FQNEAQ. The CDR3 length is 15 residues. CDR3 DNA: TGTGCCAGCAGCTTACGCCGGACTCGGGTGGAGACCCAGTACTTC. It translates to CASSLRRTRVETQYF.

The sample holds many counts of this clonotype. The CDR3 region has the DNA TGCAGTGCTAGAGGGCGGGAGGGGACAGATACGCAGTATTTT. This sequence encodes CSARGREGTDTQYF. The chain couples TRBV20-1 to TRBJ2-3; 9 bases agree with TRBD2. Trimming took 1 base from V and 3 from J; bases not matched to a gene: 2. Germline CDR1 reads DFQATT; CDR2 reads SNEGSKA (reference sequence). The CDR3 loop spans 14 amino acids.

This clonotype was found many times. This chain connects TRBV2 to TRBJ2-3; D unclear. Germline V gives CDR1 SNHLY, CDR2 FYNNEI. The V end was cut by 4 bases, the J end by 6 bases, with 8 bases between. CDR3 length: 12 residues. The CDR3 DNA sequence: TGTGCCAGCAGTGTGTCAGTCGATACGCAGTATTTT. Encoded protein: CASSVSVDTQYF.

This clonotype appeared a few times. The V call is TRBV4-1, the J call TRBJ1-1; unclear D gene. V was pared by 0 bases and J by 1 base, with 9 bases between. The CDR3 is 15 residues long. Germline V gives CDR1 MGHRA, CDR2 YSYEKL. CDR3 in DNA: TGCGCCAGCAGCCAAGATCCCGGTGGGAACACTGAAGCTTTCTTT. Residues: CASSQDPGGNTEAFF.

This clonotype has a handful of counts. The junction differs from germline at one of its ends, possibly a read error. The CDR3 reads CASSFQSENSPLHF. In nucleotides, the CDR3 is TGTGCCAGTAGTTTCCAATCCGAAAATTCACCCCTCCACTTT. This chain joins TRBV12-3 or TRBV12-4 and TRBJ1-6; D call uncertain. This CDR3 is 14 amino acids long.

In its sample, this clonotype was seen many times. This chain uses TRBV29-1 with TRBJ2-1; 8 positions match TRBD1. This CDR3 has 14 residues. The V segment lost 3 bases and the J segment 3 bases; nucleotides outside the gene matches: 4. Germline CDR1 is SQVTM and CDR2 is ANQGSEA. CDR3 residues: CSVEGTGGYNEQFF. The CDR3 DNA reads as TGCAGCGTTGAGGGGACAGGTGGCTACAATGAGCAGTTCTTC.

This clonotype appeared many times. The rearrangement joins TRBV12-5 to TRBJ2-1; D not certain. Trimming removed 0 bases at V and 10 bases at J, with 13 bases between. There are 14 residues in the CDR3. Germline loops: CDR1 LGHNT, CDR2 FRNRAP. The CDR3 DNA follows: TGTGCTAGTGGTTTGGTACCAGACCTAGGGGAGCAGTTCTTC. This codes for CASGLVPDLGEQFF.

There are many counts of this clonotype. The chain is built from TRBV10-3 and TRBJ2-1; 9 positions match TRBD1. The V gene end was trimmed by 2 bases and the J gene end by 1 base; junction bases not matched to a gene: 9. CDR1 and CDR2 (germline): ENHRY, SYGVKD. The CDR3 is 18 amino acids. The DNA of the CDR3 is TGTGCCATCAGTGAGCCGGGCGGGGACAGGGAATCCTACAATGAGCAGTTCTTC. It is translated as CAISEPGGDRESYNEQFF.

This clonotype was counted at least ten times. The rearrangement joins TRBV2 to TRBJ2-1; weak D call: TRBD1 (5 bases). The CDR3 extends over 14 amino acids. CDR1 is SNHLY and CDR2 is FYNNEI in the germline V gene. Between the trimmed V and J ends, which lost 7 bases and 0 bases, there was a span of 10 bases. The CDR3 loop reads CASTQASSYNEQFF. The DNA of the CDR3 is TGTGCCAGCACACAGGCGAGCTCCTACAATGAGCAGTTCTTC.

The sample holds many counts of this clonotype. This chain connects TRBV6-1 to TRBJ2-7; 10 bases map to TRBD1. The CDR3 spans 14 residues. J gave up 4 bases and V 5 bases, and 5 bases lay outside the gene matches. The germline CDR1 and CDR2 sequences are MNHNS and SASEGT. The CDR3 nucleotides are TGTGCCAGCAGTCCGGACAGGGGGGTTTACGAGCAGTACTTC. Its translation is CASSPDRGVYEQYF.